These 17 T cell receptor beta chains were sequenced from one sample in a study of cytomegalovirus exposure and HLA in healthy donors (TCRdb year 2017). The library was built by means of the immunoSEQ multiplex PCR assay. A mixture of 60 forward primers for TCR Vbeta segments and 13 reverse primers for TCR Jbeta segments was used in the multiplex PCR. TCRdb carries this immuneACCESS record with in-frame sequences only. Its versions omit some clonotypes, under half of them owing to an unresolved V gene in the studies checked, with the rest unexplained. The sample profile shows about 150,000 clones; approximately 84% of them were found once. Of the sample, roughly 5% is held by the ten largest clones. The sample taken for sequencing was PBMCs. Source of these receptors: a girl aged 5 to 17 in good health and CMV-seropositive.

This chain connects TRBV7-9 to TRBJ2-3; possibly TRBD2 for D (6 bases). This CDR3 spans 13 amino acids. CDR1 and CDR2 (germline): SEHNR, FQNEAQ (reference sequence). Trimming pared 6 bases from V and 5 bases from J, leaving 12 bases between. CDR3 nucleotide sequence: TGTGCCAGCAGATCCTGGGGGGAAGATACGCAGTATTTT. It translates to CASRSWGEDTQYF.

The CDR3 spells CASGWGQGGTEAFF. The CDR3 DNA follows: TGTGCTAGTGGTTGGGGACAGGGGGGAACTGAAGCTTTCTTT. The chain employs TRBV12-5 and TRBJ1-1; 11 bases match TRBD1. V gave up 4 bases and J gave up 5 bases; unmatched junction bases: 3. Germline CDR1 reads LGHNT; CDR2 reads FRNRAP. CDR3 size: 14 residues.

J is TRBJ2-1 and V is TRBV14; D call uncertain. The ends were cut back, 0 bases at V and 11 bases at J, with 20 bases in the middle. Germline-derived CDR1 and CDR2 are SGHDN and FVKESK. The CDR3 is made up of 16 amino acids. As DNA, the CDR3 is TGTGCCAGCAGCCAAGATTCGGGTGAGGCAGCTACTAAGCAGTTCTTC. Translation: CASSQDSGEAATKQFF.

The rearrangement joins TRBV7-8 to TRBJ1-1; D is possibly TRBD1 (5 bases). Trimming took 1 base from V and 4 from J, leaving 13 bases between them. Germline V CDR1 and CDR2: SGHVS, FQNEAQ. The CDR3 loop spans 15 amino acids. In nucleotides, the CDR3 is TGTGCCAGCAGCTTAGACTGGGGACTGATCACTGAAGCTTTCTTT. Translated: CASSLDWGLITEAFF.

As to this clone: This CDR3 is also generated by other DNA sequences in the sample. V and J are TRBV18 and TRBJ1-1; D might be TRBD1 (5 bases). Germline CDR1 and CDR2: KGHSH and LQKENI. The CDR3 consists of 14 residues. Trimming took 1 base from V and 0 from J, leaving 6 bases between them. CDR3 amino acids: CASSPQGLNTEAFF. CDR3 bases: TGTGCCAGCTCACCACAGGGGTTGAACACTGAAGCTTTCTTT.

The V and J genes are TRBV5-1 and TRBJ2-1; 7 bases align to TRBD1. V shed 3 bases, J shed 7 bases, and the junction held 4 bases outside the gene matches. The V gene's germline CDR1 is SGHRS and CDR2 YFSETQ. The CDR3 length is 13 residues. CDR3 loop: CASSWNRGNEQFF. The CDR3 DNA sequence: TGCGCCAGCAGCTGGAACAGGGGAAATGAGCAGTTCTTC.

J is TRBJ1-2 and V is TRBV2; 7 bases map to TRBD1. The CDR3 contains 14 residues. V lost 8 bases, J lost 0 bases, and 6 bases stayed unmatched. Germline CDR1 is SNHLY and CDR2 is FYNNEI. CDR3 sequence reads: CASGGQRSNYGYTF. CDR3 bases: TGTGCCAGCGGGGGACAGCGATCTAACTATGGCTACACCTTC.

This rearrangement joins TRBV15 to TRBJ1-4, with D unclear. V was pared by 5 bases and J by 7 bases, with 11 bases between. The CDR3 is 13 residues long. Germline lookup yields CDR1 LNHNV and CDR2 YYDKDF (reference sequence). The CDR3 loop reads CATSQEESEKLFF. The CDR3 region has the DNA TGTGCCACCAGCCAGGAAGAGAGTGAAAAACTGTTTTTT.

The CDR3 here is CASSPADRQGYTF. The CDR3 DNA reads TGTGCCAGCTCACCAGCGGACAGGCAGGGCTACACCTTC. The chain uses TRBV18 and TRBJ1-2; 7 bases match TRBD1. Per the germline V gene, CDR1 is KGHSH and CDR2 is LQKENI. Trimming cost V 2 bases and J 8 bases; bases outside gene matches: 5. There are 13 residues in the CDR3.

This sequence joins TRBV13 and TRBJ1-2, with 9 bases that match TRBD1. The CDR3 has 15 residues. CDR1 PRHDT and CDR2 FYEKMQ come from the germline V gene (reference sequence). Losses at the gene ends were 4 bases for V and 5 bases for J; bases not matched to a gene: 8. The DNA of the CDR3 is TGTGCCAGCAGCTACCCCGGACAGGGGAAATATGGCTACACCTTC. As protein: CASSYPGQGKYGYTF.

A single count supports this clone. The chain carries TRBV5-1 and TRBJ2-2; possible D gene TRBD2, 6 bases. CDR3 length: 15 residues. V was shortened by 1 base and J by 2 bases, with 9 bases between the two germline ends. CDR1 is SGHRS, CDR2 YFSETQ, per germline. In DNA, the CDR3 is TGCGCCAGCAGCTTGTTGGGGACTAACACCGGGGAGCTGTTTTTT. As protein: CASSLLGTNTGELFF.

The CDR3 loop is CASSFSGTVYEQYF. The CDR3 bases are TGTGCCAGCAGTTTCTCCGGGACAGTCTACGAGCAGTACTTC. The J gene is TRBJ2-7, the V gene TRBV5-6, with 7 bases matching TRBD1. The CDR3 has 14 amino acids. Germline V CDR1 and CDR2: SGHDT, YYEEEE. With 5 bases clipped from V and 3 bases from J, the junction kept 8 bases outside the gene matches. Variable domain in full (rest from reference TRBV5-6 and TRBJ2-7): DAGVTQSPTHLIKTRGQQVTLRCSPKSGHDTVSWYQQALGQGPQFIFQYYEEEERQRGNFPDRFSGHQFPNYSSELNVNALLLGDSALYLCASSFSGTVYEQYFGPGTRLTVT.

V gene TRBV7-9 combines with J gene TRBJ2-1, with TRBD2 identical over 12 bases. V lost 4 bases to trimming and J lost 7 bases; unmatched junction nucleotides: 8. This CDR3 has 16 residues. CDR1 and CDR2 from the germline V gene are SEHNR and FQNEAQ (reference sequence). The DNA for the CDR3 is TGTGCCAGCAGCTCCCGGACTAGCGGGGTAAAGAATGAGCAGTTCTTC. This sequence encodes CASSSRTSGVKNEQFF.

The gene calls are TRBV9 and TRBJ2-7, with D possibly TRBD1 on 5 matching bases. CDR1 and CDR2 from the germline V gene are SGDLS and YYNGEE. V lost 0 bases and J 3 bases, leaving 13 bases between the germline ends. The CDR3 spans 15 residues. The CDR3 sequence: CASSVAWGSLYEQYF. In DNA, the CDR3 is TGTGCCAGCAGCGTAGCCTGGGGCTCCCTCTACGAGCAGTACTTC.

The chain uses TRBV27 and TRBJ1-3, with D possibly matching TRBD1 (6 bases). CDR3 length: 15 residues. V was trimmed by 2 bases and J by 0 bases, leaving 8 bases between them. CDR1 and CDR2 from the germline V gene are MNHEY and SMNVEV (reference sequence). This CDR3 reads CASSLTGSSGNTIYF. DNA for the CDR3: TGTGCCAGCAGTTTAACAGGGAGCTCTGGAAACACCATATATTTT.

This chain uses TRBV6-5 with TRBJ1-2, with D uncertain. V was clipped by 7 bases and J by 0 bases, with 15 bases between them. The CDR3 sequence is 15 residues long. In germline, CDR1 is MNHEY, CDR2 SVGAGI. For the CDR3, the DNA is TGTGCCAGCAAAAGTACCCAGGCCGCTAACTATGGCTACACCTTC. Translated, it gives CASKSTQAANYGYTF.

This clone was seen a handful of times. The rearrangement joins TRBV9 to TRBJ1-1, with 9 bases fitting TRBD1. The CDR3 covers 14 residues. Germline CDR1 reads SGDLS; CDR2 reads YYNGEE. The V and J ends lost 0 bases and 5 bases, in that order; junction bases with no gene match: 2. This CDR3 is CASSVAGTGTEAFF. DNA for the CDR3: TGTGCCAGCAGCGTAGCTGGGACAGGGACTGAAGCTTTCTTT.